The T cell receptor beta chain described here comes from a study of CD8+ T cells in alopecia areata (dated by TCRdb to the late 2010s). As for the study more broadly: The study used high-throughput TCRbeta sequencing to examine T cell clonal expansion in alopecia areata, in both the C3H/HeJ mouse model and human patients. In humans, TCRbeta sequencing was performed on scalp tissue and on sorted CD4+ and CD8+ peripheral blood T cells from healthy controls and from patients with patchy or totalis/universalis alopecia areata. Scalp clonality was compared across normal scalp (n=4), patchy alopecia areata scalp (n=8), and alopecia totalis/universalis scalp (n=8). RNA was extracted with the PAXgene miRNA kit for fixed scalp, the miRNeasy kit for PBMCs, and the RNeasy kit for mouse skin. TCRbeta CDR3 regions were amplified by immunoSEQ multiplex PCR using 35 Vbeta forward and 13 Jbeta reverse primers. Study-wide findings and limitations: Shared TCR sequences between patients were less evident than in mice, which may be partly attributable to HLA diversity in the patient population. Higher clonality and more expanded CD8+ clones were observed in lesional scalp than in normal scalp, particularly in alopecia totalis/universalis, a finding suggestive of antigenic drive. Resident alphabeta T cells in normal human skin are also sequenced, complicating scalp TCR repertoire analysis, unlike mouse skin dominated by gammadelta T cells.

For CDR1 and CDR2, the germline V gene lists MDHEN and SYDVKM. Trimming at the junction amounts to 7 bases on V and 4 bases on J, and the germline ends lie 13 bases apart. The CDR3 holds 13 amino acids from the cysteine to the phenylalanine. CDR3 DNA only is kept here, 39 bases in frame from base 1. The method was the immunoSEQ multiplex PCR assay. RNA was extracted from all samples and reverse transcribed into cDNA as template for TCR sequencing. First-strand cDNA was synthesized using SuperScript III with a 2:1 mix of oligo-dT and random hexamers. Amplification bias was assessed with a synthetic immune receptor repertoire, and residual bias was removed computationally. The published analysis was carried out like this. Raw reads were preprocessed for error removal, and CDR3 was defined according to IMGT conventions as running from the conserved cysteine to phenylalanine. Clonality was calculated as 1 minus Shannon entropy normalized by log2 of the number of productive unique TCRs. Whether scalp clones were CD4 or CD8 was inferred by matching scalp TCRbeta sequences against CD4 and CD8 repertoires sorted from blood. TCRdb carries this immuneACCESS record with in-frame sequences only. Its versions omit some clonotypes, under half of them owing to an unresolved V gene in the studies checked, with the rest unexplained. V and J calls and clone size are as listed in that table; D and trimming were resolved from the DNA. For this sample there are fewer than 150,000 clones; around 61% appear just once. Clones ranked in the top ten supply approximately 2.8% of the sample.

PBMCs were isolated by density centrifugation and stained for CD3, CD4 and CD8, and CD4+ and CD8+ T cells were sorted on a FACSAria. Unaffected controls provided scalp biopsies and blood samples. The sample holds a few counts of this clone. Its recognized antigen is unknown. No much larger clone exists at a distance of one base, and base qualities are not known. The sequence came from a human donor in good health. The sequence joins TRBV28 to TRBJ1-2, with a weak D call of TRBD1 (5 bases match). Sequenced sample: CD4+ T cells sorted from blood. The nucleotides read TGTGCCAGCAACCGAGTTGGGGGCTATGGCTACACCTTC. It is translated as CASNRVGGYGYTF.